This TCR beta chain was identified during a study of shared clonotypes between healthy human individuals. The naive CD8 fraction comprised CD45RO-negative cells positively selected for CCR7 and excluded terminally differentiated effector memory CD45RA+ cells. Profiling relied on immunoSEQ multiplex PCR, and the TCRdb table lists in-frame clones only, not all of them. The sample has 2 million to 2.5 million clones; about 95% are singletons. Trimming shortened V by 5 bases and J by 7 bases, and 20 bases separated the two germline ends. Germline V CDR1 and CDR2: SGHTA, FQGNSA. The CDR3 is made up of 15 amino acids.

The source material was naive CD8+ T cells sorted from blood. The genes are TRBV7-2 and TRBJ1-1; perhaps TRBD1 as D (5 bases). This clonotype was sampled from a man aged 18 to 29 in good health. The CDR3 here is CASSHMDGGNVEAFF. In nucleotides, the CDR3 is TGTGCCAGCAGCCATATGGACGGGGGAAACGTTGAAGCTTTCTTT.